This section outlines one T cell receptor beta chain sequence together with its context. In its sample, this clone was seen once. What antigen it recognizes has not been identified. Qualities for individual bases were not recorded, and no much larger clone is one base off. This entry belongs to a study of shared clonotypes between healthy human individuals (dated by TCRdb to the early 2020s). Concerning the study at large: The cohort included three men and a couple of women between 18 and 49 years of age. Each donor's leukapheresis produced roughly between roughly 0.85 and 9 billion PBMCs. For each donor, CD4 naive and CD4 memory were each given three plates, CD8 naive was given two plates, and CD8 memory was given one plate. To estimate repertoire size and how much clonotype sharing occurs between individuals, the study deeply sequenced the blood TCR repertoires of roughly 5 healthy adults. Libraries were prepared and TCR repertoires were sequenced by different laboratories using diverse techniques, in order to increase sequencing depth and limit assay-specific biases.

The donors were healthy, HIV-negative adults with no recently reported acute infections or vaccinations. Every donor was a Caucasian adult residing in Nashville, Tennessee, USA. CD4+ T cells were enriched by magnetic negative selection; naive cells were then positively selected on CD45RA, and the negative fraction formed the memory subset. Blood was collected by leukapheresis, and PBMCs were isolated by Ficoll-Histopaque density gradient centrifugation and then cryopreserved in liquid nitrogen vapor phase. Analytical flow cytometry was used to check the purity and quantity of every magnetically sorted T cell population. Genomic DNA was isolated from each sorted fraction and quantified by UV absorbance on a Nanodrop 2000c. TCR CDR3 regions were amplified from genomic DNA by multiplex PCR using the deep immunoSEQ assay. Extracted genomic DNA from each cell subset was distributed evenly across all wells of several immunoSEQ 96-well plates, and each plate was treated as a replicate. Each replicate PCR for sorted subsets received about 0.2 ug genomic DNA, equal to about 30,000 T cell genomes. Purified libraries were quantified with a Qubit 3.0 fluorometer, sized on a Bioanalyzer 2100, and re-quantified with the KAPA Library Quantification kit. A separate single-read 150-cycle Illumina NextSeq 550 flow cell was used to sequence each immunoSEQ 96-well plate. As for the authors' bioinformatics: The immunoSEQ output contained only junctional sequences without quality scores, so filtering could not match that applied to full-length reads. To assign V/J genes and CDR3, sequences were annotated using PyIR, a Python wrapper for IgBLAST v1.9, with IMGT germline references. Reads were removed for weak V/J assignments (E-value above 1e-6), missing CDR3, stop codons, out-of-frame junctions, or ambiguous translated residues. A V3J clonotype was defined by an identical inferred V gene, J gene, and CDR3 amino acid sequence. The percentage overlap between two repertoires was calculated by dividing the number of shared unique clonotypes by the size of the smaller repertoire. Repertoire richness was assessed with RTK rarefaction, the Chao1 estimator, and Recon v2.1 estimates of unobserved clonotypes. Generation probabilities for all TCRbeta clonotypes obtained by the gDNA method from a handful of donors were computed using OLGA. In TCRdb, the immuneACCESS table is reduced to in-frame sequences with V and J assigned. These tables do not hold every clone; where another copy was compared, an unresolved V gene accounts for under half, and the others remain unexplained. From that table come the V and J calls and clone size; the DNA was used to work out D and trimming. Recorded for this sample are approximately 2.5 million clones; 85% to 95% of them occurred a single time. The ten largest clones take up around 0.15% of the sample.

Overall study results and their limits: Rarefaction of sorted-subset datasets indicated incomplete sequencing despite the large sequencing depth. Sharing across four donors was observed for about 4.8% of naive CD4, under 4% of naive CD8, 2% to 2.5% of memory CD4, and roughly 0.43% of memory CD8 clonotypes. Sampling was limited to blood, and TCR repertoires in tissue likely differ from TCR repertoires in blood. Naive subsets generally had larger estimated clonotype richness than memory subsets did. Higher generation probabilities were observed for clonotypes shared by all four sorted-subset donors than for non-shared clonotypes. Based on pairwise subsampling, the degree of clonotype sharing among donors was expected to be affected by sequencing depth. The small number of donors limited the genetic and exposure-history diversity represented.

The sample consisted of naive CD4+ T cells sorted from blood. Reading the label with the study, this specimen's cell subset or site is: CD45RA+ positively selected. The TCR originated in a man between 18 and 35 years old in good health.

The CDR3 reads CASSTDFSGTQYF. The DNA reads TGTGCCAGCAGCACGGACTTCTCTGGGACCCAGTACTTC. The sequence links TRBV7-2 to TRBJ2-5; a tentative D match to TRBD2 spans 5 bases. The germline V gene gives CDR1 as SGHTA and CDR2 as FQGNSA. Measured from the cysteine to the phenylalanine, the CDR3 is 13 residues long. Of all the DNA, just the CDR3 is kept, 39 bases in frame from base 1. The junction carries 14 bases between V and J, which are trimmed by 5 bases and 7 bases respectively.